This T cell receptor beta chain appears in the sequencing data of a study of beta chain features in type 1 diabetes. The authors reverse transcribed all of the isolated RNA, so sequencing captured expressed TCRB transcripts. The method was immunoSEQ multiplex PCR; TCRdb's version includes in-frame clones alone and lacks a portion of them. The table has 200,000 to 300,000 clones, roughly two thirds seen once; the top ten hold 0.053%. This clone was detected only a few times. Its specificity is not known. CDR1 is GTSNPN, CDR2 SVGIG, per germline (reference sequence). The CDR3 length is 12 residues. Trimming cost V 5 bases and J 2 bases, with 7 bases left between them. Study-wide results and caveats: Fewer insertions but more deletions were seen at VDJ junctions in type 1 diabetes patients. For patients, the naive, central memory and Treg TCRB repertoires appeared more alike than for healthy donors. A possible short-template PCR bias applies equally to patients and controls.

A single heparinised draw of approximately 100 mL on average was taken per donor. The receptor comes from a man aged 25-45 years in good health. The specimen sequenced was naive CD4+ T cells from blood. The V call is TRBV30, the J call TRBJ2-4; no clear D. CDR3 nucleotides: TGTGCCTGGCGGACCTCCAAAAACATTCAGTACTTC. Amino acids: CAWRTSKNIQYF.